The rows below give T cell receptor beta chains drawn from one sample of a study of shared clonotypes between healthy human individuals. Data came from immunoSEQ multiplex PCR; TCRdb stores just in-frame clones and leaves some out. This table has roughly 1,500,000 clones, around 98.5% appearing once. Input material: naive CD4+ T cells sorted from blood. These receptors all stem from a man aged 30-40 years in good health. Both conserved end residues are part of each CDR3. A D gene is named only where the DNA matches it firmly. Clone size is stated in some rows and not others, as once, few, many or a class when expanded.

d_gene | abundance | len | j_gene | v_gene | CDR3nt | CDR3aa
TRBD2 | - | 13 | TRBJ2-3 | TRBV7-3 | TGTGCCAGCAGTACGACTAGCATAGATACGCAGTATTTT | CASSTTSIDTQYF
- | - | 16 | TRBJ1-3 | TRBV28 | TGTGCCAGCATTTCAGGGGCTCGGGTCTCTGGAAACACCATATATTTT | CASISGARVSGNTIYF
- | - | 16 | TRBJ1-5 | TRBV2 | TGTGCCAGCAGCTACGAAGCCAGGGTGGCAAATCAGCCCCAGCATTTT | CASSYEARVANQPQHF
TRBD2 | once | 17 | TRBJ2-1 | TRBV6-4 | TGTGCCAGCAGCGCGACTAGCGGGAGGTTAGCCTACAATGAGCAGTTCTTC | CASSATSGRLAYNEQFF
TRBD2 | - | 15 | TRBJ2-1 | TRBV5-6 | TGTGCCAGCAGCTCCGGGACTAGCGTCTACAATGAGCAGTTCTTC | CASSSGTSVYNEQFF
- | - | 12 | TRBJ1-2 | TRBV5-1 | TGCGCCAGCAGCTTACAAGCCGGTGGCTACACCTTC | CASSLQAGGYTF
- | - | 14 | TRBJ1-2 | TRBV5-1 | TGCGCCAGCAGCTTGGTCGGGACAAACTATGGCTACACCTTC | CASSLVGTNYGYTF
- | - | 13 | TRBJ2-3 | TRBV14 | TGTGCCAGCAGCCGTACTAGCACAGATACGCAGTATTTT | CASSRTSTDTQYF
- | - | 14 | TRBJ2-1 | TRBV10-3 | TGTGCCATCAGTGTTCAGCAGGTAGGCAATGAGCAGTTCTTC | CAISVQQVGNEQFF
- | - | 13 | TRBJ2-7 | TRBV5-1 | TGCGCCAGCAGTCCGGACAGAGACTACGAGCAGTACTTC | CASSPDRDYEQYF
- | - | 16 | TRBJ1-5 | TRBV19 | TGTGCCAGTAGTATCAGGGGTCAGGGACTCAATCAGCCCCAGCATTTT | CASSIRGQGLNQPQHF
TRBD2 | once | 15 | TRBJ2-7 | TRBV2 | TGTGCCAGCAGTGAAAACGGCGGGAGGGAAGCCGAGCAGTACTTC | CASSENGGREAEQYF
- | - | 17 | TRBJ2-1 | TRBV27 | TGTGCCAGCAGTTTATCGGGTACAACTTTTCCCTACAATGAGCAGTTCTTC | CASSLSGTTFPYNEQFF
TRBD1 | - | 16 | TRBJ2-2 | TRBV9 | TGTGCCAGCAGCGTAGCGCAGGGGGCGAACACCGGGGAGCTGTTTTTT | CASSVAQGANTGELFF
TRBD1 | - | 13 | TRBJ1-1 | TRBV5-4 | TGTGCCAGCAGCCGGACAGGCACTCCTGAAGCTTTCTTT | CASSRTGTPEAFF
- | once | 12 | TRBJ2-1 | TRBV5-8 | TGTGCCAGCAGCGACCTAGGAGATGAGCAGTTCTTC | CASSDLGDEQFF
TRBD2 | - | 17 | TRBJ2-7 | TRBV4-2 | TGTGCCAGCAGCCGGCGACTAGCGGGGACCAGCTCCTACGAGCAGTACTTC | CASSRRLAGTSSYEQYF
- | - | 15 | TRBJ1-1 | TRBV5-4 | TGTGCCAGCAGCTTAATCGGATCGGTGAACACTGAAGCTTTCTTT | CASSLIGSVNTEAFF
TRBD2 | - | 15 | TRBJ2-1 | TRBV6-5 | TGTGCCAGCAGTTGGACTAGCGAGCTATACAATGAGCAGTTCTTC | CASSWTSELYNEQFF
- | once | 13 | TRBJ2-3 | TRBV29-1 | TGCAGCGTGGACGTCGGCAAACGGAATACGCAGTATTTT | CSVDVGKRNTQYF
- | - | 13 | TRBJ1-1 | TRBV11-3 | TGTGCCAGCAGCTTAAGACAAGACACTGAAGCTTTCTTT | CASSLRQDTEAFF
- | - | 13 | TRBJ2-7 | TRBV14 | TGTGCCAGCAGCCAAGACAGGGGACGGGAGCAGTACTTC | CASSQDRGREQYF
- | - | 16 | TRBJ1-3 | TRBV15 | TGTGCCACCAGCAGGGGTCCGACAGCGGCTGGAAACACCATATATTTT | CATSRGPTAAGNTIYF
- | - | 16 | TRBJ2-2 | TRBV18 | TGTGCCAGCTCACCCGGCCTTGGGGGTTACACCGGGGAGCTGTTTTTT | CASSPGLGGYTGELFF
- | - | 15 | TRBJ2-2 | TRBV5-1 | TGCGCCAGCAGCTTGGCAGGACAGTCCGCCGGGGAGCTGTTTTTT | CASSLAGQSAGELFF
TRBD2 | once | 16 | TRBJ2-7 | TRBV9 | TGTGCCAGCAGCGTAGTGGCGGGAGCCACCGACTACGAGCAGTACTTC | CASSVVAGATDYEQYF
TRBD2 | - | 16 | TRBJ2-3 | TRBV18 | TGTGCCAGCTCACCTCTAGCGGGAGGGCCCACAGATACGCAGTATTTT | CASSPLAGGPTDTQYF
- | - | 14 | TRBJ2-3 | TRBV27 | TGTGCCAGCAGTTTCACCTCCGCTTCGGATACGCAGTATTTT | CASSFTSASDTQYF
- | - | 13 | TRBJ2-1 | TRBV7-9 | TGTGCCAGCAGCTTTGGCAGATACAATGAGCAGTTCTTC | CASSFGRYNEQFF
TRBD1 | - | 18 | TRBJ2-7 | TRBV4-3 | TGCGCCAGCAGCCAGGAGGTTAAACGGGACAGACCTTGGTACGAGCAGTACTTC | CASSQEVKRDRPWYEQYF
- | - | 18 | TRBJ2-2 | TRBV5-1 | TGCGCCAGCAGCAGCCAAGCGTTGGGGACAAGGAACACCGGGGAGCTGTTTTTT | CASSSQALGTRNTGELFF
- | - | 13 | TRBJ1-2 | TRBV28 | TGTGCCAGCAGTTTCACGGCCGGTTATGGCTACACCTTC | CASSFTAGYGYTF
- | - | 17 | TRBJ2-4 | TRBV19 | TGTGCCAGTAGTCAGCATGCGAGGGCCGTAGCCAAAAACATTCAGTACTTC | CASSQHARAVAKNIQYF
- | - | 12 | TRBJ1-1 | TRBV30 | TGTGCCTGGAGCCCGGGCGACACTGAAGCTTTCTTT | CAWSPGDTEAFF
- | - | 15 | TRBJ2-2 | TRBV5-1 | TGCGCCAGCAGCGGAACAGCCGCGAACACCGGGGAGCTGTTTTTT | CASSGTAANTGELFF
- | - | 16 | TRBJ1-3 | TRBV28 | TGTGCCAGCAGTTCCGTTCGGTGGGGCTCTGGAAACACCATATATTTT | CASSSVRWGSGNTIYF
- | once | 12 | TRBJ2-7 | TRBV28 | TGTGCCAGCAGTTTGACCCTGGGGGAGCAGTACTTC | CASSLTLGEQYF
- | - | 15 | TRBJ2-2 | TRBV14 | TGTGCCAGCAGCCAGGGCATTGCGAACACCGGGGAGCTGTTTTTT | CASSQGIANTGELFF
TRBD2 | - | 13 | TRBJ2-3 | TRBV10-3 | TGTGCCCTCGGACTAGCGGGAGTCAGTACGCAGTATTTT | CALGLAGVSTQYF
- | - | 11 | TRBJ2-7 | TRBV2 | TGTGCCAGCAGTCAGGAGTACGAGCAGTACTTC | CASSQEYEQYF
TRBD2 | once | 14 | TRBJ2-1 | TRBV11-2 | TGTGCCAGCAGCCTGAGCGGGAGGGTCAATGAGCAGTTCTTC | CASSLSGRVNEQFF
- | - | 15 | TRBJ2-5 | TRBV6-1 | TGTGCCAGCAGTGAAGATGTTCGGGGCCAAGAGACCCAGTACTTC | CASSEDVRGQETQYF
TRBD2 | - | 15 | TRBJ2-5 | TRBV5-1 | TGCGCCAGCAGAAACTGGGGGGGTCCTTCAGAGACCCAGTACTTC | CASRNWGGPSETQYF
- | - | 17 | TRBJ2-4 | TRBV2 | TGTGCCAGCAGTGAAGTTGGGCAGGGCCTAACCAAAAACATTCAGTACTTC | CASSEVGQGLTKNIQYF
- | once | 12 | TRBJ1-1 | TRBV6-1 | TGTGCCAGCAGAGGACAGAACACTGAAGCTTTCTTT | CASRGQNTEAFF
TRBD2 | - | 14 | TRBJ2-3 | TRBV5-4 | TGTGCCAGCAGCTCGAGCGGGAGGACAGATACGCAGTATTTT | CASSSSGRTDTQYF
- | - | 13 | TRBJ2-1 | TRBV5-1 | TGCGCCAGCAGCTCTATATATGATGGTGAGCAGTTCTTC | CASSSIYDGEQFF
- | - | 16 | TRBJ1-1 | TRBV19 | TGTGCCAGTAGTATGGGGTTTTCATCGATGAACACTGAAGCTTTCTTT | CASSMGFSSMNTEAFF
- | once | 12 | TRBJ2-1 | TRBV7-2 | TGTGCCAGCAGCTCCCCCCCGCGGGAGCAGTTCTTC | CASSSPPREQFF
TRBD2 | - | 15 | TRBJ2-1 | TRBV9 | TGTGCCAGCAGTGCTAGGACTAGCGGCTACAATGAGCAGTTCTTC | CASSARTSGYNEQFF
TRBD1 | - | 16 | TRBJ1-1 | TRBV6-1 | TGTGCCAGCAGTGGATACAGGGGGCGCGTCTCCTTTGAAGCTTTCTTT | CASSGYRGRVSFEAFF
- | - | 15 | TRBJ2-1 | TRBV10-3 | TGTGCCATCAGCCTCGGCGGAACCTCCTACAATGAGCAGTTCTTC | CAISLGGTSYNEQFF
- | - | 13 | TRBJ2-3 | TRBV30 | TGTGCCTGGAGTGTAGGGGGGTCCGATACGCAGTATTTT | CAWSVGGSDTQYF
TRBD1 | - | 16 | TRBJ1-1 | TRBV4-1 | TGCGCCAGCAGCCGGGGGACAGGGGCCGTTGAGACTGAAGCTTTCTTT | CASSRGTGAVETEAFF
- | - | 16 | TRBJ1-3 | TRBV7-6 | TGTGCCAGCAGCCTTAATCCGGGTGGGTCTGGAAACACCATATATTTT | CASSLNPGGSGNTIYF
TRBD2 | - | 16 | TRBJ2-7 | TRBV7-2 | TGTGCCAGCAGCAAAACCCTGGCGGGAGGGTATAACGAGCAGTACTTC | CASSKTLAGGYNEQYF
- | once | 13 | TRBJ2-1 | TRBV28 | TGTGCCAGCAGTCCCCCGAAGGTCCGTGAGCAGTTCTTC | CASSPPKVREQFF
- | - | 14 | TRBJ2-1 | TRBV9 | TGTGCCAGCAGCGTTTCTAGCTCCTACAATGAGCAGTTCTTC | CASSVSSSYNEQFF
- | - | 13 | TRBJ1-2 | TRBV30 | TGTGCCTGGAGCGTCTCGGGAGGGTATGGCTACACCTTC | CAWSVSGGYGYTF